Here is one TCR beta chain with its context. The antigen is undetermined. Genomic DNA of each subset was evenly split across several immunoSEQ plates. Here immunoSEQ multiplex PCR was the method, and the copy in TCRdb shows in-frame clones only, minus some. The table records over 800,000 clones, 80% to 95% of them present only once. Naivety among CD8 cells was defined by CD45RO negativity and positive CCR7 selection, thereby excluding terminally differentiated effector memory CD45RA+ cells. Between the trimmed V and J ends, which lost 4 bases and 10 bases, there was a span of 22 bases. This CDR3 has 16 residues. In germline, CDR1 is PRHDT, CDR2 FYEKMQ (reference sequence). The data were taken from a study of shared clonotypes between healthy human individuals. Study-wide points: Few donors limited the genetic and exposure-history diversity represented. Naive subsets typically showed greater estimated richness than memory subsets.

The rearrangement links TRBV13 to TRBJ1-4; D may be TRBD1 (6 bases). The sequence was collected from a man younger than 45 in good health. The sequencing input was naive CD8+ T cells sorted from blood. This CDR3 reads CASSSQAEGRGGKLFF. The CDR3 DNA sequence: TGTGCCAGCAGCTCCCAGGCGGAAGGCAGGGGAGGAAAACTGTTTTTT. The variable domain in full, with the rest retrieved from reference TRBV13 and TRBJ1-4, is AAGVIQSPRHLIKEKRETATLKCYPIPRHDTVYWYQQGPGQDPQFLISFYEKMQSDKGSIPDRFSAQQFSDYHSELNMSSLELGDSALYFCASSSQAEGRGGKLFFGSGTQLSVL.